The entry that follows covers one T cell receptor (beta chain) sequence. Clones were sequenced by immunoSEQ multiplex PCR, and TCRdb holds only the in-frame ones, with some missing. The sample holds fewer than 30,000 clones, approximately 93% seen once. Germline V gene sequence: CDR1 SEHNR, CDR2 FQNEAQ (reference sequence). This CDR3 region has 16 residues. V shed 1 base, J shed 4 bases, and the junction held 8 bases outside the gene matches. This specimen comes from a study of OX40 agonist ivuxolimab in advanced cancers. The source was CD4+ or CD8+ T cells sorted from blood, collected in a trial of the OX40 agonist ivuxolimab. The sequence was obtained from an adult with an advanced solid tumor such as melanoma, head and neck, liver or kidney cancer. The chain carries TRBV7-9 and TRBJ1-1; 8 nucleotides match TRBD1. CDR3 bases: TGTGCCAGCAGCTTAGGGTCCGGGACAGGAGGCACTGAAGCTTTCTTT. Its protein is CASSLGSGTGGTEAFF.